The entry below gives a single TCR beta chain sequence along with its context. Antigen unknown. The sample has other DNA sequences that encode this CDR3 too. The sample is drawn from a study of tumor-infiltrating lymphocytes in localized non-small cell lung cancer. Study in general: Several tumor histologies, both smoking statuses, and some post-neoadjuvant chemotherapy samples were included. From each patient, both tumor and uninvolved lung, non-adjacent to tumor, were sampled.

This CDR3 is built from 10 residues. V lost 3 bases, J lost 2 bases, and 1 base lay in between. The V gene's germline CDR1 is SQVTM and CDR2 ANQGSEA. Findings and caveats of the study: Each assay used a separate piece of the same tissue. TCR sequencing covered a subset of patients with enough tissue.

Here immunoSEQ multiplex PCR was the method, and the copy in TCRdb shows in-frame clones only, minus some. Among about 3,000 clones listed, 60% to 80% were seen once. Sequencing used uninvolved lung tissue not adjacent to the tumor. The TCR was taken from a human donor with non-small cell lung cancer. The J gene is TRBJ1-1, the V gene TRBV29-1, with unresolved D. CDR3 loop: CSVDNTEAFF. The CDR3 region has the DNA TGCAGCGTTGACAACACTGAAGCTTTCTTT.